These 14 T cell receptor beta chains originate from one sample sequenced in a study of T-cell memory formation after mild COVID-19. One entry per CDR3 protein results from TCRdb running MiXCR on the 5' RACE reads. The sample includes tens of thousands of distinct CDR3 sequences, over 15% seen only once; the top ten take 30% to 35%. Sequencing input: PBMCs or a T cell subset sorted from them (not recorded which). These receptors came from an adult woman who had mild COVID-19 (a few samples of this study predate the infection). Cell type and time point are not known.

The CDR3 region is CASSPGRTYNEKLFF. The CDR3 coding sequence is TGTGCCAGCAGCCCCGGACGGACATATAATGAAAAACTGTTTTTT. This chain connects TRBV12-3 or TRBV12-4 to TRBJ1-4, with a possible D match to TRBD1 (5 bases). V lost 6 bases and J lost 4, with 15 bases in between. CDR3 length: 15 amino acids.

This clonotype was counted between two and nine times. The rearrangement links TRBV19 to TRBJ2-2; 8 nucleotides align to TRBD1. J lost 4 bases, V lost 4 bases, and 2 bases had no gene match. This CDR3 is 14 amino acids long. Germline V gives CDR1 LNHDA, CDR2 SQIVND (reference sequence). CDR3 in amino acids: CASSTQGVTGELFF. For the CDR3, the DNA is TGTGCCAGTAGTACACAGGGGGTCACCGGGGAGCTGTTTTTT.

A few counts support this clonotype. The rearrangement joins TRBV5-6 to TRBJ2-1, with 7 bases fitting TRBD1. This CDR3 has 14 amino acids. Germline V gives CDR1 SGHDT, CDR2 YYEEEE. The V segment lost 4 bases and the J segment 6 bases; nucleotides outside the gene matches: 7. The CDR3 nucleotides are TGTGCCAGCAGCCCCTTGACAGGGATCAATGAGCAGTTCTTC. It translates to CASSPLTGINEQFF.

The chain recombines TRBV4-3 with TRBJ2-3, with no clear D. The CDR3 sequence is 15 residues long. Germline lookup yields CDR1 LGHNA and CDR2 YSLEER. V was clipped by 8 bases and J by 2 bases, with 17 bases between them. The DNA for the CDR3 is TGCGCCAGCCGTCACTCGTTGGTGTCCACAGATACGCAGTATTTT. It is translated as CASRHSLVSTDTQYF.

The chain couples TRBV5-1 to TRBJ2-7, with 10 bases lining up with TRBD1. The CDR3 loop spans 14 amino acids. Germline V gene data show CDR1 as SGHRS and CDR2 as YFSETQ. The J segment lost 5 bases and the V segment lost 5 bases, leaving 7 bases of the junction unmatched. The CDR3 DNA is TGCGCCAGCAGTCTAGGGACAGGGGCCAACGAGCAGTACTTC. It codes for CASSLGTGANEQYF.

The V gene is TRBV7-9, the J gene TRBJ1-1; D is undetermined. CDR3 length: 14 amino acids. V was clipped by 5 bases and J by 1 base, with 11 bases between them. The germline CDR1 and CDR2 sequences are SEHNR and FQNEAQ (reference sequence). The CDR3 nucleotides read TGTGCCAGCAGCCCCCAGGCGACGAACACTGAAGCTTTCTTT. Translating it yields CASSPQATNTEAFF.

This clonotype was observed a handful of times. The gene calls are TRBV7-8 and TRBJ2-3; no definite D call. The V gene's germline CDR1 is SGHVS and CDR2 FQNEAQ. V dropped 4 bases and J dropped 1 base, with 12 bases sitting between them. This CDR3 contains 15 residues. CDR3 DNA sequence: TGTGCCAGCAGCTCCGAGCGTACTGGCACAGATACGCAGTATTTT. This translates into CASSSERTGTDTQYF.

This clonotype was counted between two and nine times. The chain carries TRBV10-3 and TRBJ2-2; TRBD1 matches at 7 bases. This CDR3 spans 15 amino acids. CDR1 and CDR2 (germline): ENHRY, SYGVKD. The V and J ends lost 6 bases and 5 bases, in that order; junction bases with no gene match: 9. DNA of the CDR3: TGTGCCATCAGAGAGACAGGGCGACCTACCGGGGAGCTGTTTTTT. The encoded protein is CAIRETGRPTGELFF.

The chain combines TRBV7-6 with TRBJ2-6, with 7 bases that match TRBD1. The CDR3 spans 15 residues. J was trimmed by 1 base and V by 4 bases; bases with no gene match: 1. Germline CDR1 and CDR2: SGHVS and FNYEAQ. CDR3 in DNA: TGTGCCAGCAGCTCGACAGGGTCTGGGGCCAACGTCCTGACTTTC. Protein product: CASSSTGSGANVLTF.

The CDR3 coding sequence is TGCAGCGTAGACCCTCCGGGACGATCAGATACGCAGTATTTT. Amino acid sequence: CSVDPPGRSDTQYF. J is TRBJ2-3 and V is TRBV29-1; D is tentatively TRBD1 or TRBD2 (5 bases each). CDR3 length equals 14 residues. Germline V gene data show CDR1 as SQVTM and CDR2 as ANQGSEA. Trimming stripped 6 bases from V and 4 bases from J, with 17 bases between.

This clonotype has just a few counts. The CDR3 DNA reads as TGTGCCAGCAGCCCCTCGGACAGGGAATCCTACGAGCAGTACTTC. Translation gives CASSPSDRESYEQYF. This chain links TRBV9 with TRBJ2-7, with 8 bases that match TRBD1. This CDR3 has 15 amino acids. In germline, CDR1 is SGDLS, CDR2 YYNGEE. The V gene end was trimmed by 4 bases and the J gene end by 1 base; junction bases not matched to a gene: 7.

The chain employs TRBV4-2 and TRBJ1-4; D is unclear. The CDR3 has 16 amino acids. Germline-derived CDR1 and CDR2 are LGHNA and YNFKEQ. V lost 0 bases and J lost 8, with 16 bases in between. CDR3 sequence (DNA): TGTGCCAGCAGCCAAGAATCCGGGCCCCTGGTCGAAAAACTGTTTTTT. This gives the protein CASSQESGPLVEKLFF.

The rearrangement joins TRBV7-9 to TRBJ2-1; D gene uncertain. The ends were cut back, 5 bases at V and 8 bases at J, with 19 bases in the middle. Germline V lookup: CDR1 SEHNR, CDR2 FQNEAQ (reference sequence). The CDR3 sequence is 15 residues long. The CDR3 region is CASSRESGSLDEQFF. CDR3 coding DNA: TGTGCCAGCAGCCGAGAATCCGGGTCTTTGGATGAGCAGTTCTTC.

This chain uses TRBV2 with TRBJ2-3; possible D gene TRBD2, 6 bases. Germline V gene lookup returns CDR1 SNHLY and CDR2 FYNNEI. The CDR3 is 15 residues long. The V and J ends lost 6 bases and 6 bases respectively, with 19 bases between them. Written as DNA, the CDR3 is TGTGCCAGCAGGGACATAGCGGTTAGGAAGGATACGCAGTATTTT. Its translation: CASRDIAVRKDTQYF.